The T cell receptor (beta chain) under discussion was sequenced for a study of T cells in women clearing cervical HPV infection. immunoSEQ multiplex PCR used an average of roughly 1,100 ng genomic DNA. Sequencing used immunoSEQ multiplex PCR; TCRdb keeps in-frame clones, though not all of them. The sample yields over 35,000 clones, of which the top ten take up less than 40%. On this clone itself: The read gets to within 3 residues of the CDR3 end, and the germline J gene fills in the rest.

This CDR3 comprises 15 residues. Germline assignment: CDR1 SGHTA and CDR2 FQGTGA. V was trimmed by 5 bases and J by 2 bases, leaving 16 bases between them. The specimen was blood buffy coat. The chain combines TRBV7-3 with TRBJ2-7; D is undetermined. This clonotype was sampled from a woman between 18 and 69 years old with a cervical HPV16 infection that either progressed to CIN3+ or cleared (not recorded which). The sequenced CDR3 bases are TGTGCCAGCAGCCTTTTCAACAGTGAAGCCTACGAG. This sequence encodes CASSLFNSEAYE. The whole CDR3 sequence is CASSLFNSEAYEQYF.